These 23 T cell receptor beta chains originate from one sample sequenced in a study of radiation and T cells in renal cell carcinoma. Indicated time point: blood 4 weeks post-SBRT, at nephrectomy. Treatment here: 15 Gy SBRT to primary tumor, nephrectomy 4 weeks later. The method was immunoSEQ multiplex PCR; TCRdb's version includes in-frame clones alone and lacks a portion of them. Seen here are roughly 170,000 clones, about 87% observed once, and the top ten hold approximately 10%. This specimen was blood, taken from a patient whose treatment included radiotherapy and nephrectomy. The receptors were sampled from a woman aged 45-60 years with renal cell carcinoma.

The V and J genes are TRBV7-2 and TRBJ2-5, with D possibly being TRBD1 (6 bases). Trimming removed 7 bases from V and 9 bases from J, with 24 bases in between. This CDR3 is 15 amino acids long. CDR1 SGHTA and CDR2 FQGNSA come from the germline V gene. The CDR3 coding sequence is TGTGCCAGCACCCCGTTTGAGGGGGTACGGACGGCCCAGTACTTC. Translated, it gives CASTPFEGVRTAQYF.

The chain is built from TRBV2 and TRBJ1-2; D remains ambiguous. Germline lookup yields CDR1 SNHLY and CDR2 FYNNEI. The V end lost 6 bases, the J end lost 6 bases, and 14 bases lay between the germline ends. This CDR3 is built from 13 residues. CDR3 DNA sequence: TGTGCCAGCAGCACAAACATAGCAAATGGCTACACCTTC. It translates to CASSTNIANGYTF.

This clone was recorded only once. The chain uses TRBV5-1 and TRBJ1-2; D not resolved. CDR3 length equals 12 residues. Germline V gives CDR1 SGHRS, CDR2 YFSETQ. V lost 4 bases and J 3 bases, leaving 7 bases between the germline ends. The CDR3 sequence: CASSGQHYGYTF. CDR3 DNA sequence: TGCGCCAGCAGCGGTCAGCACTATGGCTACACCTTC.

DNA for the CDR3: TGTGCCAGCAGCGTACTCCAGGACCCGTCTGGAAACACCATATATTTT. Residues: CASSVLQDPSGNTIYF. This chain links TRBV9 with TRBJ1-3; D is unclear. The CDR3 extends over 16 amino acids. Germline CDR1 and CDR2: SGDLS and YYNGEE. The V end lost 1 base, the J end lost 1 base, and 12 bases lay between the germline ends. The complete variable domain, with remaining parts taken from reference TRBV9 and TRBJ1-3, reads DSGVTQTPKHLITATGQRVTLRCSPRSGDLSVYWYQQSLDQGLQFLIQYYNGEERAKGNILERFSAQQFPDLHSELNLSSLELGDSALYFCASSVLQDPSGNTIYFGEGSWLTVV.

The chain links TRBV7-9 to TRBJ2-7; D might be TRBD1 or TRBD2, each matching 5 bases. CDR3 length: 14 amino acids. Germline loops: CDR1 SEHNR, CDR2 FQNEAQ (reference sequence). The V end was cut by 5 bases, the J end by 3 bases, with 14 bases between. The CDR3 bases are TGTGCCAGCAGCCCACCGGGACGGCTCTACGAGCAGTACTTC. It specifies CASSPPGRLYEQYF.

The CDR3 region is CASSDYRQGAYEQYF. For the CDR3, the DNA is TGTGCCAGCAGTGACTATAGACAGGGGGCCTACGAGCAGTACTTC. V and J are TRBV25-1 and TRBJ2-7; 9 bases line up with TRBD1. J lost 2 bases, V lost 3 bases, and 5 bases had no gene match. There are 15 residues in the CDR3. CDR1 MGHDK and CDR2 SYGVNS come from the germline V gene.

This chain uses TRBV29-1 with TRBJ1-1, with unresolved D. Germline V gene lookup returns CDR1 SQVTM and CDR2 ANQGSEA. This CDR3 has 13 residues. Deletions cut 4 bases from V and 1 base from J, with 10 bases between. CDR3 bases: TGCAGCGTTGGTAGGGTCACGAACACTGAAGCTTTCTTT. This sequence encodes CSVGRVTNTEAFF.

The gene calls are TRBV30 and TRBJ2-2; 8 bases are shared with TRBD1. V was clipped by 2 bases and J by 1 base; unmatched bases: 3. Germline CDR1 GTSNPN, CDR2 SVGIG (reference sequence). CDR3 length equals 15 residues. CDR3 bases: TGTGCCTGGAGTAAAGGGACAGGGAACACCGGGGAGCTGTTTTTT. This encodes CAWSKGTGNTGELFF.

The V call is TRBV6-1, the J call TRBJ1-1; unclear D gene. V lost 2 bases to trimming and J lost 6 bases, with 16 bases between them. The CDR3 has 15 residues. Per germline, CDR1 MNHNS and CDR2 SASEGT. This chain's CDR3 is CASSEFITIEAEAFF. The DNA for the CDR3 is TGTGCCAGCAGTGAATTTATAACGATTGAGGCTGAAGCTTTCTTT.

The gene calls are TRBV6-1 and TRBJ1-3; D remains unclear. V lost 7 bases and J 1 base, leaving 14 bases between the germline ends. The CDR3 is 15 amino acids. Germline CDR1 reads MNHNS; CDR2 reads SASEGT. CDR3 bases: TGTGCCAGCAACGCCTTGGTAGGATCTGGAAACACCATATATTTT. It translates to CASNALVGSGNTIYF.

The V call is TRBV5-1, the J call TRBJ2-1; 10 positions match TRBD1. This CDR3 contains 16 residues. Germline CDR1 SGHRS, CDR2 YFSETQ. The V gene end was trimmed by 4 bases and the J gene end by 6 bases; junction bases not matched to a gene: 10. The DNA of the CDR3 is TGCGCCAGCAGCCCGGGGACAGGGGCCACGATCAATGAGCAGTTCTTC. Protein: CASSPGTGATINEQFF.

V is TRBV9 and J is TRBJ1-6, with D perhaps TRBD1 (6 bases). V was pared by 3 bases and J by 5 bases, with 9 bases between. Germline CDR1 is SGDLS and CDR2 is YYNGEE. CDR3 length: 14 residues. CDR3 region: CASSADRNNSPLHF. CDR3 nucleotides: TGTGCCAGCAGCGCGGACAGAAATAATTCACCCCTCCACTTT.

V is TRBV15 and J is TRBJ2-1; no reliable D call. Germline loops: CDR1 LNHNV, CDR2 YYDKDF (reference sequence). This CDR3 spans 15 amino acids. The germline V and J ends were trimmed by 0 bases and 9 bases, with 15 bases remaining between them. CDR3 loop: CATSRDPPPDVEQFF. Written as DNA, the CDR3 is TGTGCCACCAGCAGAGATCCCCCCCCGGATGTTGAGCAGTTCTTC.

This chain connects TRBV7-6 to TRBJ2-7; 7 positions agree with TRBD1. With V trimmed by 1 base and J by 0 bases, 3 bases remained unmatched. CDR3 length: 15 amino acids. Germline-derived CDR1 and CDR2 are SGHVS and FNYEAQ. The CDR3 protein is CASSLGQGHSYEQYF. In DNA form, the CDR3 reads TGTGCCAGCAGCTTAGGACAGGGTCACTCCTACGAGCAGTACTTC.

V gene TRBV29-1 combines with J gene TRBJ1-1; 7 nucleotides match TRBD1. V shed 6 bases and J 1 base; nucleotides not matched to a gene: 5. The germline V gene has CDR1 SQVTM and CDR2 ANQGSEA. CDR3 size: 13 residues. This CDR3 reads CSVETGPNTEAFF. The CDR3 DNA follows: TGCAGCGTCGAGACAGGGCCGAACACTGAAGCTTTCTTT.

The gene calls are TRBV19 and TRBJ2-7; D is perhaps TRBD1 (6 bases). The CDR3 runs to 15 residues. Trimming took off 4 bases at V and 1 base at J, with 14 bases between the two ends. From germline, CDR1 is LNHDA and CDR2 SQIVND (reference sequence). The CDR3 here is CASSNLGQSSYEQYF. CDR3 nucleotides: TGTGCCAGTAGTAATCTAGGACAGTCATCCTACGAGCAGTACTTC.

The genes are TRBV6-1 and TRBJ1-1; tentatively, D is TRBD1 (6 bases). V gave up 3 bases and J gave up 5 bases, with 7 bases separating them. Per the germline V gene, CDR1 is MNHNS and CDR2 is SASEGT. The CDR3 extends over 12 amino acids. CDR3 residues: CASSERGTEAFF. CDR3 sequence (DNA): TGTGCCAGCAGTGAGAGGGGGACTGAAGCTTTCTTT.

This sequence joins TRBV11-3 and TRBJ2-7, with D perhaps matching TRBD1 or TRBD2 (5 bases each). The CDR3 is made up of 14 amino acids. Germline V lookup: CDR1 SGHNT, CDR2 YENEEA. V lost 0 bases, J lost 5 bases, and 11 bases lay in between. The DNA of the CDR3 is TGTGCCAGCAGCTTAGAGGGGGATGGAGACGAGCAGTACTTC. As protein: CASSLEGDGDEQYF. Variable domain in full (rest from reference TRBV11-3 and TRBJ2-7): EAGVVQSPRYKIIEKKQPVAFWCNPISGHNTLYWYLQNLGQGPELLIRYENEEAVDDSQLPKDRFSAERLKGVDSTLKIQPAELGDSAVYLCASSLEGDGDEQYFGPGTRLTVT.

The J gene is TRBJ2-7, the V gene TRBV6-5; D possibly corresponds to TRBD2 (6 bases). Trimming shortened V by 4 bases and J by 3 bases, and 16 bases separated the two germline ends. This CDR3 comprises 15 residues. Germline V CDR1 and CDR2: MNHEY, SVGAGI. CDR3 protein: CASSLGDSSIYEQYF. As DNA, the CDR3 is TGTGCCAGCAGTTTAGGGGACTCGTCGATCTACGAGCAGTACTTC.

CDR3 protein: CASSPTGPLEAMRKLFF. CDR3 nucleotides: TGTGCCAGCTCACCGACAGGGCCTCTTGAAGCTATGAGAAAACTGTTTTTT. The chain recombines TRBV18 with TRBJ1-4, with 7 bases fitting TRBD1. CDR1 is KGHSH, CDR2 LQKENI, per germline. The trim removed 3 bases at V and 10 bases at J, leaving 17 bases unmatched. The CDR3 contains 17 residues. Using reference TRBV18 and TRBJ1-4 for the parts outside the CDR3, the full variable domain is NAGVMQNPRHLVRRRGQEARLRCSPMKGHSHVYWYRQLPEEGLKFMVYLQKENIIDESGMPKERFSAEFPKEGPSILRIQQVVRGDSAAYFCASSPTGPLEAMRKLFFGSGTQLSVL.

The gene calls are TRBV7-3 and TRBJ2-2, with D possibly being TRBD2 (5 bases). Trimming stripped 1 base from V and 7 bases from J, with 10 bases between. Germline CDR1 SGHTA, CDR2 FQGTGA. CDR3 length: 14 residues. CDR3 residues: CASSLSRGDGELFF. CDR3 nucleotides: TGTGCCAGCAGCTTAAGCCGGGGAGACGGGGAGCTGTTTTTT.

A single count supports this clone. The sample holds other DNA sequences that translate to the same CDR3. The rearrangement joins TRBV9 to TRBJ1-3; TRBD1 might be the D (5 bases). Germline V gives CDR1 SGDLS, CDR2 YYNGEE. V lost 0 bases, J lost 3 bases, and 7 bases lay in between. The CDR3 length is 14 residues. CDR3 sequence: CASSVVGDGNTIYF. CDR3 nucleotides: TGTGCCAGCAGCGTAGTAGGGGATGGAAACACCATATATTTT.

This rearrangement joins TRBV4-3 to TRBJ1-3; D not certain. Germline V CDR1 and CDR2: LGHNA, YSLEER. V shed 4 bases and J shed 0 bases, with 13 bases lying between them. CDR3 length: 16 residues. CDR3 coding DNA: TGCGCCAGCAGCCGCGGGCAGCTGAGCTCTGGAAACACCATATATTTT. Translated: CASSRGQLSSGNTIYF.